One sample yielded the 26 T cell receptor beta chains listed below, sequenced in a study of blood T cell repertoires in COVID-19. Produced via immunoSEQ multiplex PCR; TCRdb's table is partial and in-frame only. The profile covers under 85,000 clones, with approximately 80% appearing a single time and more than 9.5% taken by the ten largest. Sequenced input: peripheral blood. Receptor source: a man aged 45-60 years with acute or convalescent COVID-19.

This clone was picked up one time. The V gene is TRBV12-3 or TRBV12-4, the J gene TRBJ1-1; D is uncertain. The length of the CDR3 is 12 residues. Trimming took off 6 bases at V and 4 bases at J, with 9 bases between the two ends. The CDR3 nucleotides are TGTGCCAGCAGATTTCCCGGCACTGAAGCTTTCTTT. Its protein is CASRFPGTEAFF.

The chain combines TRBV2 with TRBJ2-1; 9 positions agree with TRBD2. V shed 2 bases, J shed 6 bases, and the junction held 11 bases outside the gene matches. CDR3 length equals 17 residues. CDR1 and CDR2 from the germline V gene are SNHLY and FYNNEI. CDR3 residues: CASSEFGGLAGLNEQFF. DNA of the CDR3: TGTGCCAGCAGTGAATTTGGCGGGCTAGCGGGACTCAATGAGCAGTTCTTC.

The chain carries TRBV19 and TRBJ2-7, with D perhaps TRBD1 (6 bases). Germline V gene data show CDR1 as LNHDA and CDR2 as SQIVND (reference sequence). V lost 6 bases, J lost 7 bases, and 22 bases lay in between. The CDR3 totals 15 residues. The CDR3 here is CASSEDPGHLGEQYF. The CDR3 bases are TGTGCCAGTAGCGAAGACCCGGGACACCTTGGAGAGCAGTACTTC.

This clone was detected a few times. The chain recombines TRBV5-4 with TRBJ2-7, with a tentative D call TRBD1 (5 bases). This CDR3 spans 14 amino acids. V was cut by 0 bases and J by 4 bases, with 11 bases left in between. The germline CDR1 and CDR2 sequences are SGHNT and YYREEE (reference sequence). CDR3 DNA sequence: TGTGCCAGCAGCTTGGATCAGGGCCCATACGAGCAGTACTTC. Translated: CASSLDQGPYEQYF. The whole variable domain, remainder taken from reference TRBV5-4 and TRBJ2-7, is ETGVTQSPTHLIKTRGQQVTLRCSSQSGHNTVSWYQQALGQGPQFIFQYYREEENGRGNFPPRFSGLQFPNYSSELNVNALELDDSALYLCASSLDQGPYEQYFGPGTRLTVT.

The CDR3 region has the DNA TGTGCCAGCAGTGAATCTACAACTAGACAAGAGACCCAGTACTTC. Its protein is CASSESTTRQETQYF. The rearrangement joins TRBV6-1 to TRBJ2-5; possible D gene TRBD2, 5 bases. This CDR3 spans 15 amino acids. Trimming cost V 2 bases and J 2 bases, with 12 bases left between them. Germline V CDR1 and CDR2: MNHNS, SASEGT.

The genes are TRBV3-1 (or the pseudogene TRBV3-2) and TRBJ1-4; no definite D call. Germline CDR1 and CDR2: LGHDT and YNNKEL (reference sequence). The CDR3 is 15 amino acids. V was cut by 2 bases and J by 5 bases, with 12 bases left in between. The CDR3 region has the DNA TGTGCCAGCAGCCAAAGGACGGGGAACAATGAAAAACTGTTTTTT. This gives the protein CASSQRTGNNEKLFF.

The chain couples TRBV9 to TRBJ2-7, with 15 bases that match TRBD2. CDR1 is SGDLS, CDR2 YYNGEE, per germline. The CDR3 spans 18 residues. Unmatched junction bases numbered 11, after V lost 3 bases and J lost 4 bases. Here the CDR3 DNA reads TGTGCCAGCAGCGCCGGGACTAGCGGGAGGCGGGCGGGTTACGAGCAGTACTTC. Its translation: CASSAGTSGRRAGYEQYF.

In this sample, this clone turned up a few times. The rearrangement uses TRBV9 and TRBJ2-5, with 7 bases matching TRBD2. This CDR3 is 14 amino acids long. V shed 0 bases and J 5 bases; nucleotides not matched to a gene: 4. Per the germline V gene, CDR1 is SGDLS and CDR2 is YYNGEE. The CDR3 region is CASSVGEGMETQYF. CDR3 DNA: TGTGCCAGCAGCGTAGGGGAGGGGATGGAGACCCAGTACTTC.

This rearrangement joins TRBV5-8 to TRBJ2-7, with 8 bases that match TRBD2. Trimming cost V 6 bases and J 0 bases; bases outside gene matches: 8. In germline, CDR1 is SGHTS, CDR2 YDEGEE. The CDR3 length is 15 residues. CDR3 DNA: TGTGCCAGCACCCCGGGGGGGGGCCACTCCTACGAGCAGTACTTC. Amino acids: CASTPGGGHSYEQYF.

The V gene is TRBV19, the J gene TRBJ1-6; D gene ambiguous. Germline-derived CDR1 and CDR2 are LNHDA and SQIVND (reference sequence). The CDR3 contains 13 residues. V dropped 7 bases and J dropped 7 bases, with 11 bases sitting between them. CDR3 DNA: TGTGCCAGTAAAGAGGGCAGCAATTCACCCCTCCACTTT. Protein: CASKEGSNSPLHF.

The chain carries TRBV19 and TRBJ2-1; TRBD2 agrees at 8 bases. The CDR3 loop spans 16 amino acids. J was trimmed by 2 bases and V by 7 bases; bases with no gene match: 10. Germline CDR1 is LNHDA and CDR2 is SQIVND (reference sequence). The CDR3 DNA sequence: TGTGCCAGTACCTCGGGAGCGGGAGTTACCTACAATGAGCAGTTCTTC. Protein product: CASTSGAGVTYNEQFF. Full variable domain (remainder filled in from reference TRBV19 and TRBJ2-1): DGGITQSPKYLFRKEGQNVTLSCEQNLNHDAMYWYRQDPGQGLRLIYYSQIVNDFQKGDIAEGYSVSREKKESFPLTVTSAQKNPTAFYLCASTSGAGVTYNEQFFGPGTRLTVL.

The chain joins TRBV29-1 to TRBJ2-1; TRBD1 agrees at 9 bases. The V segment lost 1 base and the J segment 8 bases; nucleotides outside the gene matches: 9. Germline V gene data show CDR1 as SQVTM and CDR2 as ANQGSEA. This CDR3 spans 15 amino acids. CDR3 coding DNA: TGCAGCGTTGAAGCCGGACAGGGGCATGGCGATGAGCAGTTCTTC. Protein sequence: CSVEAGQGHGDEQFF.

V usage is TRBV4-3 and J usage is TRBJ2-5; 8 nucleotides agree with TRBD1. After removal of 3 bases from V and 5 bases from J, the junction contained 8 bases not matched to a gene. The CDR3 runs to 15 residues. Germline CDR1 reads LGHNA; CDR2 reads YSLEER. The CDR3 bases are TGCGCCAGCAGCCAGAACAGGGGGTATAGGGAGACCCAGTACTTC. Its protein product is CASSQNRGYRETQYF.

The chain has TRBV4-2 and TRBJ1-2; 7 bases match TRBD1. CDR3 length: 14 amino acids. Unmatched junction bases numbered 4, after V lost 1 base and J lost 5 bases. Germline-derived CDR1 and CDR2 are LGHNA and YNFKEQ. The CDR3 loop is CASSQVRGAYGYTF. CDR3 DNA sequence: TGTGCCAGCAGCCAAGTCAGGGGGGCTTATGGCTACACCTTC.

CDR3 sequence (DNA): TGTGCCAGCAGCTTAGCTAGCGGGAGGCCCGAGCAGTTCTTC. It translates to CASSLASGRPEQFF. The chain links TRBV7-3 to TRBJ2-1, with 11 bases that match TRBD2. CDR3 length: 14 residues. The germline gives CDR1 SGHTA, CDR2 FQGTGA. Losses at the gene ends were 2 bases for V and 10 bases for J; bases not matched to a gene: 4.

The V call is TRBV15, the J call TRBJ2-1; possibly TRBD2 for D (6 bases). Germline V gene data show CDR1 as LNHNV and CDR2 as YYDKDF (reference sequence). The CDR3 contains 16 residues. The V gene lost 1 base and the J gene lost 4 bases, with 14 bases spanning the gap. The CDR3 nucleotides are TGTGCCACCAGCAGAGGGTCCGGGGGAGGATACAATGAGCAGTTCTTC. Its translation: CATSRGSGGGYNEQFF.

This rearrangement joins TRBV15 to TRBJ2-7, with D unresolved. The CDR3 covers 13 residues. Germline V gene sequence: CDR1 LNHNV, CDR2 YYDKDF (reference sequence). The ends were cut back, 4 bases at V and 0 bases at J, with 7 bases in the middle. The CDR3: CATSTRSSYEQYF. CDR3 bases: TGTGCCACCAGCACTCGGAGCTCCTACGAGCAGTACTTC.

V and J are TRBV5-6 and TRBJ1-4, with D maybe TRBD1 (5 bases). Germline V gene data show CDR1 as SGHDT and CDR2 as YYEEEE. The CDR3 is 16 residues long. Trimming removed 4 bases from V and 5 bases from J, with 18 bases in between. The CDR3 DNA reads TGTGCCAGCAGCCCCTCCCTCCCGGGGGTCAATGAAAAACTGTTTTTT. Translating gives CASSPSLPGVNEKLFF.

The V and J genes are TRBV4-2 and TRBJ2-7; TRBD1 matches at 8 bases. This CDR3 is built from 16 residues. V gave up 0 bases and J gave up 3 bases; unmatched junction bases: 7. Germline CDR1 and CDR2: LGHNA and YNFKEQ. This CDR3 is CASSQEPTGGLYEQYF. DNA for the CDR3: TGTGCCAGCAGCCAAGAACCCACAGGGGGTCTCTACGAGCAGTACTTC.

The CDR3 region has the DNA TGTGCCAGCAGCCCGGGGGGTGGGACCACAGATACGCAGTATTTT. Translation gives CASSPGGGTTDTQYF. The V gene is TRBV5-4, the J gene TRBJ2-3, with 7 bases that match TRBD2. J was trimmed by 2 bases and V by 4 bases; bases with no gene match: 7. Germline V gene data show CDR1 as SGHNT and CDR2 as YYREEE (reference sequence). The CDR3 runs 15 residues.

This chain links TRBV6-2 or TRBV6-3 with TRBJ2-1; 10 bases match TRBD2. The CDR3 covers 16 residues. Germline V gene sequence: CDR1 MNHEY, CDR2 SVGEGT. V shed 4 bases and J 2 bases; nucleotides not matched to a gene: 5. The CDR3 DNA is TGTGCCAGCAGTTCCTTAGCGGGGGGCGCCTACAATGAGCAGTTCTTC. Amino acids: CASSSLAGGAYNEQFF.

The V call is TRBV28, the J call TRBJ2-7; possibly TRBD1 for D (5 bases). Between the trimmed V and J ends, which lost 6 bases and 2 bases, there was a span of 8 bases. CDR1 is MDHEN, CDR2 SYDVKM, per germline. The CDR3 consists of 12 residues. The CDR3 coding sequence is TGTGCCAGCAGGCTACAGGCCTACGAGCAGTACTTC. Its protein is CASRLQAYEQYF.

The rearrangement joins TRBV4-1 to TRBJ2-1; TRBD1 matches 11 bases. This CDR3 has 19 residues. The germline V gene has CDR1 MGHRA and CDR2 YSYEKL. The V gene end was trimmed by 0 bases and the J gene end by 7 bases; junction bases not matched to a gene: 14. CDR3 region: CASSQERPGGTGGRNEQFF. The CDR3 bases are TGCGCCAGCAGCCAAGAACGACCCGGGGGGACAGGGGGGAGGAATGAGCAGTTCTTC.

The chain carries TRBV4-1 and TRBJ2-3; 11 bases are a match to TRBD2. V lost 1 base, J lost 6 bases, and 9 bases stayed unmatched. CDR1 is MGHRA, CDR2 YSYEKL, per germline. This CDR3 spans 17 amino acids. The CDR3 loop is CASSQAGTSGTPDTQYF. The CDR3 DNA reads TGCGCCAGCAGCCAAGCCGGGACTAGCGGTACCCCGGATACGCAGTATTTT.

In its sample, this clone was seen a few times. CDR3 coding DNA: TGTGCCAGCTCACAGGACAGGGGACCGTACTACGAGCAGTACTTC. Its protein is CASSQDRGPYYEQYF. V and J are TRBV18 and TRBJ2-7; 9 bases line up with TRBD1. This CDR3 is built from 15 residues. Trimming at V came to 4 bases and at J to 3 bases, leaving 7 bases not matched to a gene. The germline gives CDR1 KGHSH, CDR2 LQKENI. The whole variable domain, filled in from reference TRBV18 and TRBJ2-7, reads NAGVMQNPRHLVRRRGQEARLRCSPMKGHSHVYWYRQLPEEGLKFMVYLQKENIIDESGMPKERFSAEFPKEGPSILRIQQVVRGDSAAYFCASSQDRGPYYEQYFGPGTRLTVT.

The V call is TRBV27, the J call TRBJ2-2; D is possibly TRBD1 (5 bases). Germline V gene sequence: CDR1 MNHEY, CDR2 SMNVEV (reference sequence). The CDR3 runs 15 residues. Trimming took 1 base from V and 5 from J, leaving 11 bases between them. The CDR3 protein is CASSLLQGSTGELFF. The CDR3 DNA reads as TGTGCCAGCAGTTTATTGCAGGGTAGTACCGGGGAGCTGTTTTTT.